Shown below are 15 T cell receptor beta chains from a single sample sequenced in a study of blood T cell repertoires in COVID-19. Some clones are missing from TCRdb's copy, which holds only in-frame ones; the method was immunoSEQ multiplex PCR. This table holds 50,000 to 60,000 clones, around nine tenths found once. Sequenced: peripheral blood. Receptors were obtained from a human donor with active COVID-19. The donor label of this sample is uncertain.

This clone was observed once. This chain connects TRBV28 to TRBJ1-1, with TRBD1 matching 7 bases. This CDR3 has 15 amino acids. V dropped 3 bases and J dropped 3; count of bases not matched to a gene: 7. Germline values: CDR1 MDHEN, CDR2 SYDVKM. The CDR3 spells CASSFRPGGYTEAFF. The CDR3 region has the DNA TGTGCCAGCAGTTTCCGCCCAGGGGGATACACTGAAGCTTTCTTT.

The chain is built from TRBV28 and TRBJ1-5; tentative D call: TRBD1 (6 bases). CDR1 is MDHEN and CDR2 is SYDVKM in the germline V gene. The V end was cut by 2 bases, the J end by 2 bases, with 10 bases between. This CDR3 region has 15 residues. The CDR3 loop is CASSLIAGGNQPQHF. CDR3 DNA sequence: TGTGCCAGCAGTTTAATTGCAGGGGGCAATCAGCCCCAGCATTTT.

This chain uses TRBV7-2 with TRBJ2-5, with no clear D. The CDR3 covers 14 residues. Germline CDR1 and CDR2: SGHTA and FQGNSA. V shed 2 bases and J shed 5 bases, with 12 bases lying between them. The CDR3 reads CASSLMGSSETQYF. In DNA form, the CDR3 reads TGTGCCAGCAGCTTAATGGGCTCCTCGGAGACCCAGTACTTC.

This chain joins TRBV20-1 and TRBJ1-1; D gene uncertain. CDR1 and CDR2 from the germline V gene are DFQATT and SNEGSKA (reference sequence). There are 12 residues in the CDR3. Trimming cost V 3 bases and J 9 bases, with 14 bases left between them. DNA of the CDR3: TGCAGTGCTAGTGATGATCGCGGGAAAGCTTTCTTT. It translates to CSASDDRGKAFF.

This chain links TRBV5-4 with TRBJ2-2; 8 bases line up with TRBD2. The trim removed 4 bases at V and 0 bases at J, leaving 2 bases unmatched. The CDR3 is made up of 15 amino acids. Germline V lookup: CDR1 SGHNT, CDR2 YYREEE (reference sequence). In DNA form, the CDR3 reads TGTGCCAGCAGCCTTAGCGGGGCGAACACCGGGGAGCTGTTTTTT. It is translated as CASSLSGANTGELFF.

The chain recombines TRBV6-5 with TRBJ1-2; D not certain. V shed 3 bases and J shed 1 base, with 9 bases lying between them. This CDR3 has 14 residues. From germline, CDR1 is MNHEY and CDR2 SVGAGI. The CDR3 nucleotides read TGTGCCAGCAGTTATTCGATCGGTAACTATGGCTACACCTTC. It translates to CASSYSIGNYGYTF.

The chain recombines TRBV5-1 with TRBJ1-3, with a possible D match to TRBD1 (6 bases). This CDR3 has 13 residues. V lost 4 bases to trimming and J lost 3 bases, with 8 bases between them. The germline gives CDR1 SGHRS, CDR2 YFSETQ. The CDR3 coding sequence is TGCGCCAGCAGCCAGGACAGTGGAAACACCATATATTTT. Encoded protein: CASSQDSGNTIYF. The full variable domain, with the rest looked up from reference TRBV5-1 and TRBJ1-3, is KAGVTQTPRYLIKTRGQQVTLSCSPISGHRSVSWYQQTPGQGLQFLFEYFSETQRNKGNFPGRFSGRQFSNSRSEMNVSTLELGDSALYLCASSQDSGNTIYFGEGSWLTVV.

This clone was recorded a few times. J is TRBJ2-7 and V is TRBV7-6, with D tentatively TRBD1 (6 bases). Germline loops: CDR1 SGHVS, CDR2 FNYEAQ. The V end was cut by 2 bases, the J end by 3 bases, with 11 bases between. This CDR3 spans 14 amino acids. DNA of the CDR3: TGTGCCAGCAGCTTAATAGCACAGGGCTACGAGCAGTACTTC. This translates into CASSLIAQGYEQYF.

V gene TRBV5-4 combines with J gene TRBJ1-2; D gene ambiguous. The CDR3 sequence is 14 residues long. Trimming pared 4 bases from V and 3 bases from J, leaving 13 bases between. Germline assignment: CDR1 SGHNT and CDR2 YYREEE (reference sequence). CDR3 protein: CASSQNREYYGYTF. CDR3 coding DNA: TGTGCCAGCAGCCAGAATCGGGAATACTATGGCTACACCTTC.

As for this clone: Germline and junction disagree at one end, which may indicate a read error. V gene TRBV9 combines with J gene TRBJ2-3; 9 bases agree with TRBD2. Per germline, CDR1 SGDLS and CDR2 YYNGEE. The CDR3 runs to 14 residues. The CDR3: CASTVAGGTDTQYF. Written as DNA, the CDR3 is TGTGCCAGCACCGTAGCGGGGGGCACAGATACGCAGTATTTT.

The V call is TRBV2, the J call TRBJ2-2; 8 bases are a match to TRBD1. The CDR3 extends over 13 amino acids. Per germline, CDR1 SNHLY and CDR2 FYNNEI. The ends lost 6 bases at V and 6 bases at J; junction bases unmatched: 3. As DNA, the CDR3 is TGTGCCAGCAGGGACAGGGAGGCCGGGGAGCTGTTTTTT. It translates to CASRDREAGELFF.

This chain connects TRBV23-1 to TRBJ2-7, with D tentatively TRBD2 (5 bases). TRBV23-1 is sorted into the ORF group, with uncertain function. V dropped 11 bases and J dropped 3 bases, with 14 bases sitting between them. The CDR3 spans 12 residues. CDR3 in amino acids: CAFGVGDYEQYF. The CDR3 nucleotides are TGCGCCTTCGGGGTAGGAGACTACGAGCAGTACTTC.

The chain joins TRBV18 to TRBJ2-7, with 11 bases identical to TRBD2. Germline CDR1 reads KGHSH; CDR2 reads LQKENI. The CDR3 loop spans 16 amino acids. The V and J ends lost 0 bases and 3 bases, in that order; junction bases with no gene match: 4. The CDR3, as DNA: TGTGCCAGCTCACCACCTATAGCGGGGGGGCACTACGAGCAGTACTTC. Encoded protein: CASSPPIAGGHYEQYF.

The gene calls are TRBV6-5 and TRBJ1-2; D might be TRBD1 (6 bases). V was trimmed by 5 bases and J by 2 bases, leaving 12 bases between them. The germline gives CDR1 MNHEY, CDR2 SVGAGI. CDR3 length: 14 residues. CDR3 sequence (DNA): TGTGCCAGCAGTAACAGGGTGGCGAACTATGGCTACACCTTC. It yields the protein CASSNRVANYGYTF.

This rearrangement joins TRBV27 to TRBJ1-5; the match to TRBD1 covers 9 bases. Losses at the gene ends were 6 bases for V and 3 bases for J; bases not matched to a gene: 3. CDR1 MNHEY and CDR2 SMNVEV come from the germline V gene (reference sequence). The CDR3 has 14 residues. DNA for the CDR3: TGTGCCAGCAGACGGGACAGGGACAATCAGCCCCAGCATTTT. Its translation: CASRRDRDNQPQHF.